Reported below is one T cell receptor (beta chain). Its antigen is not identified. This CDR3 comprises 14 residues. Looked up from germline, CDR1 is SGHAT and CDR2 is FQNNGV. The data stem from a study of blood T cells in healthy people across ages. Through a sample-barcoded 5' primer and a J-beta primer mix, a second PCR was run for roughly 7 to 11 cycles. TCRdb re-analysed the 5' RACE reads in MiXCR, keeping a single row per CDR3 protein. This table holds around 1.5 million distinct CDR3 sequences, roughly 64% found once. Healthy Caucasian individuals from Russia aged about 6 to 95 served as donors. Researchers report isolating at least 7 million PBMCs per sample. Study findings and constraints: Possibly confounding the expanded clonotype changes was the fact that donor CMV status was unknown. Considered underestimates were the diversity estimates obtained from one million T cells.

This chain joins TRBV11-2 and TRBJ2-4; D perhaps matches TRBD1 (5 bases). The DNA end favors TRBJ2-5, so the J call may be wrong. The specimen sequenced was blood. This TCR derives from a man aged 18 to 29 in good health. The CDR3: CASSLTVSEETQYF. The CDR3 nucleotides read TGTGCCAGCAGCTTGACAGTATCAGAAGAGACCCAGTACTTC.